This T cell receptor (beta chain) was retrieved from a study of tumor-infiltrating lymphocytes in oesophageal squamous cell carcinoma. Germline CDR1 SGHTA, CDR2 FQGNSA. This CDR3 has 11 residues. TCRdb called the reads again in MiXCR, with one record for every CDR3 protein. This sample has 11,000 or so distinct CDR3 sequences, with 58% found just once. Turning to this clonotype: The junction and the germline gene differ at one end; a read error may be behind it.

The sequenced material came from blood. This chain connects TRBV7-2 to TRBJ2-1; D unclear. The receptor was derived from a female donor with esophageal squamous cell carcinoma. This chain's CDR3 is CASGLVREQFF. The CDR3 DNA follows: TGTGCCAGCGGCTTAGTTCGGGAGCAGTTCTTC.